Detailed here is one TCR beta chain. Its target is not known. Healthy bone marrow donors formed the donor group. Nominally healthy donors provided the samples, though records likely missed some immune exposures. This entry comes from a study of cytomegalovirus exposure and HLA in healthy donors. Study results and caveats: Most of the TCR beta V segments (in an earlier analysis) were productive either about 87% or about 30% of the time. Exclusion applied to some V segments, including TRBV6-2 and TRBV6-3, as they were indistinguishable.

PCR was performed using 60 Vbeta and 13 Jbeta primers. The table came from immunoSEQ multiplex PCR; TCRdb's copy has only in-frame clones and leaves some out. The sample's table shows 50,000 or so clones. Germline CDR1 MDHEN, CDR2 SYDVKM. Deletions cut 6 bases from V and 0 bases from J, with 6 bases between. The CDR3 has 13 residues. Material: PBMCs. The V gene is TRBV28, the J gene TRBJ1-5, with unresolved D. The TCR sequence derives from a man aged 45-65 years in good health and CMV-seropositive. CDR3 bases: TGTGCCAGCAGAACTAATAGCAATCAGCCCCAGCATTTT. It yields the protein CASRTNSNQPQHF. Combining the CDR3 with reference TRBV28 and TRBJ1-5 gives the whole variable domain DVKVTQSSRYLVKRTGEKVFLECVQDMDHENMFWYRQDPGLGLRLIYFSYDVKMKEKGDIPEGYSVSREKKERFSLILESASTNQTSMYLCASRTNSNQPQHFGDGTRLSIL.